This T cell receptor beta chain was captured in a study of cytomegalovirus exposure and HLA in healthy donors. The PCR made use of 60 Vbeta and 13 Jbeta primers. The assay was immunoSEQ multiplex PCR, and TCRdb's table has in-frame clones only and misses some. Of 74,000 or so clones listed, roughly 65% were seen once; the top ten hold approximately 2.2%. V gave up 5 bases and J gave up 1 base, with 11 bases separating them. The CDR3 covers 14 residues. Germline V gives CDR1 SGHVS, CDR2 FQNEAQ. This clone was counted between two and nine times. The source material was PBMCs. This TCR derives from a woman aged 25 to 39 in good health and CMV-seronegative. The chain has TRBV7-8 and TRBJ2-5, with D maybe TRBD1 (6 bases). The CDR3 sequence: CASSARTVQETQYF. As DNA, the CDR3 is TGTGCCAGCAGCGCCCGGACAGTCCAAGAGACCCAGTACTTC. The complete variable domain, with remaining parts taken from reference TRBV7-8 and TRBJ2-5, reads GAGVSQSPRYKVAKRGQDVALRCDPISGHVSLFWYQQALGQGPEFLTYFQNEAQLDKSGLPSDRFFAERPEGSVSTLKIQRTQQEDSAVYLCASSARTVQETQYFGPGTRLLVL.